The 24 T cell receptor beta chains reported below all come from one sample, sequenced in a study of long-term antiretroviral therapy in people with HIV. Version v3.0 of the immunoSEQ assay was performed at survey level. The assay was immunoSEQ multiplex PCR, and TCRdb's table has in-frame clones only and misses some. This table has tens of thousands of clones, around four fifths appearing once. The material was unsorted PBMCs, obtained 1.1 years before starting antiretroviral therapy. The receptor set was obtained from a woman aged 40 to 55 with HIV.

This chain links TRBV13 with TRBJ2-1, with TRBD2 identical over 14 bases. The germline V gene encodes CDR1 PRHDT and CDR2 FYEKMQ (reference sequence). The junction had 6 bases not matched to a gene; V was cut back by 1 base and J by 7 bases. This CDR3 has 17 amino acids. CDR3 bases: TGTGCCAGCAGCTTAGCCCATCGGACTAGCGGGGGGAATGAGCAGTTCTTC. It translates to CASSLAHRTSGGNEQFF.

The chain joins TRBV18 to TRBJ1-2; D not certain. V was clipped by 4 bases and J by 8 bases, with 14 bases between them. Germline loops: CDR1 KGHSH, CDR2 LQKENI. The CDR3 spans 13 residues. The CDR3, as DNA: TGTGCCAGCTCACGGACCGGGCTGGAAGGCTACACCTTC. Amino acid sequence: CASSRTGLEGYTF.

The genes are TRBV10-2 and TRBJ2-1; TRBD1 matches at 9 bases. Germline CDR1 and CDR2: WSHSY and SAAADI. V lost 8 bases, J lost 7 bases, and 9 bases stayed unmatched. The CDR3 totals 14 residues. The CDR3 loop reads CASWGTGFGNEQFF. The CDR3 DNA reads TGCGCCAGCTGGGGGACAGGGTTCGGTAATGAGCAGTTCTTC.

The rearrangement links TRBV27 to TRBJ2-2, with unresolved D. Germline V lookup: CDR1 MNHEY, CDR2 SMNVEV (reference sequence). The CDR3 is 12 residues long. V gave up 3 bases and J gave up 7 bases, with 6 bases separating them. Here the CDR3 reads CASSLVGGELFF. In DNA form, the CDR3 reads TGTGCCAGCAGTTTGGTAGGCGGGGAGCTGTTTTTT.

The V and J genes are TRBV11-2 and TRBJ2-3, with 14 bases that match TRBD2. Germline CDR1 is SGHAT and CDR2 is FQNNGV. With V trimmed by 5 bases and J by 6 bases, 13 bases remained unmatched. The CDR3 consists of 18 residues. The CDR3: CASSRKTSGRVSNDTQYF. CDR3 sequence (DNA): TGTGCCAGCAGCCGAAAGACTAGCGGGAGGGTAAGTAATGATACGCAGTATTTT.

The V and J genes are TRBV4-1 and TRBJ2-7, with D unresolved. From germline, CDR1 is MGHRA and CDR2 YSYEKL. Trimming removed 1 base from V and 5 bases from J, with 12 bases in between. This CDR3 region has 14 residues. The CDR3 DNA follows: TGCGCCAGCAGCCAAGTCGAAATTGGCCACGAGCAGTACTTC. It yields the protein CASSQVEIGHEQYF.

CDR3 nucleotides: TGTGCCAGCAGCTCGACCAGTGGCTCTGGAAACACCATATATTTT. It yields the protein CASSSTSGSGNTIYF. The chain has TRBV5-4 and TRBJ1-3; D call uncertain. Germline lookup yields CDR1 SGHNT and CDR2 YYREEE (reference sequence). V gave up 3 bases and J gave up 0 bases, with 10 bases separating them. The CDR3 runs 15 residues.

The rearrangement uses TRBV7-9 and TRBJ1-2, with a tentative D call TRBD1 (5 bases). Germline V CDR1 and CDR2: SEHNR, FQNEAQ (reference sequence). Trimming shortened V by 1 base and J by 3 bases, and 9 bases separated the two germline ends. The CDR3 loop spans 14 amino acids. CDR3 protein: CASSLGQPYYGYTF. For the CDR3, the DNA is TGTGCCAGCAGCTTAGGACAGCCTTACTATGGCTACACCTTC.

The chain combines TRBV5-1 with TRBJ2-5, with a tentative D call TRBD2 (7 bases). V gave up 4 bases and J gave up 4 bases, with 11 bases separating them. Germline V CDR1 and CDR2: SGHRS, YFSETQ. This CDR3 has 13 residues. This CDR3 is CASSPGGVETQYF. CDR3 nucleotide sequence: TGCGCCAGCAGCCCGGGGGGCGTAGAGACCCAGTACTTC.

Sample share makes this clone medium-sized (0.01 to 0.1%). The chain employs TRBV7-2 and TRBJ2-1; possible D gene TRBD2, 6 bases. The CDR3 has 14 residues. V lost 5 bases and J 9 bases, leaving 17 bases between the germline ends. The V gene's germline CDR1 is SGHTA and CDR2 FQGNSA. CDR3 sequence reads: CASSVYGGVGEQFF. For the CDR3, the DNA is TGTGCCAGCAGCGTCTACGGGGGAGTAGGTGAGCAGTTCTTC.

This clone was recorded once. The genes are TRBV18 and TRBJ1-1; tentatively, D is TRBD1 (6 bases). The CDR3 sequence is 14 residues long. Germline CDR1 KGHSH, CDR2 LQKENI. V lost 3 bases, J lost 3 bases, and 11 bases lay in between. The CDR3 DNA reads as TGTGCCAGCTCACCGACCTACAGGGACACTGAAGCTTTCTTT. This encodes CASSPTYRDTEAFF.

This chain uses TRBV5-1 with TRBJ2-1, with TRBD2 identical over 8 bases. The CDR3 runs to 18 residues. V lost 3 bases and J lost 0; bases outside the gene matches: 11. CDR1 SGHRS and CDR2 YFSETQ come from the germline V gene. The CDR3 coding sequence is TGCGCCAGCAGCTGGGTGGCTATAGCGGGATCCTCCTACAATGAGCAGTTCTTC. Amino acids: CASSWVAIAGSSYNEQFF.

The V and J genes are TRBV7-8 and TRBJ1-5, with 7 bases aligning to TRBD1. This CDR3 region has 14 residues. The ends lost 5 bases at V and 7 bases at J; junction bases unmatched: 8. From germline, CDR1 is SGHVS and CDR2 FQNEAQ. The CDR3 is CASSTGTATQPQHF. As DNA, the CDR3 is TGTGCCAGCAGCACCGGGACAGCAACCCAGCCCCAGCATTTT.

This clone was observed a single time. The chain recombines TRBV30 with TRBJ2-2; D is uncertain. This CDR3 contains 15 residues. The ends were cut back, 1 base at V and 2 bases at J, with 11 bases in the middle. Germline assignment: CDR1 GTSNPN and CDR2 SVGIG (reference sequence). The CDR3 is CAWSDTQLNTGELFF. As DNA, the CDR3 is TGTGCCTGGAGTGACACACAGCTTAACACCGGGGAGCTGTTTTTT.

The CDR3 DNA reads TGTGCCAGCACCCGAGGGGAAACCGGGGAGCTGTTTTTT. Its translation is CASTRGETGELFF. The chain links TRBV6-1 to TRBJ2-2; perhaps D is TRBD1 or TRBD2 (5 bases each). This CDR3 contains 13 residues. With 7 bases removed from V and 5 bases from J, the gap between germline ends came to 11 bases. Germline CDR1 and CDR2: MNHNS and SASEGT.

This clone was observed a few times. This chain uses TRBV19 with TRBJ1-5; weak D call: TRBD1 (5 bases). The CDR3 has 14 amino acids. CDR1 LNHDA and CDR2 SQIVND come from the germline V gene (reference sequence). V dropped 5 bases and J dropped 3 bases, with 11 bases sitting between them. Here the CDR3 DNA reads TGTGCCAGTAGTCCGGGACGGGTCAATCAGCCCCAGCATTTT. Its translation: CASSPGRVNQPQHF.

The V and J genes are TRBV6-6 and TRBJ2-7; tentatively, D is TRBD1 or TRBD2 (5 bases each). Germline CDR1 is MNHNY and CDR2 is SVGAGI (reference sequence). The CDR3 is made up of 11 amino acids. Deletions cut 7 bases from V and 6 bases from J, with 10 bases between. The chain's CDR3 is CASTGTGEQYF. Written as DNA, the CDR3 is TGTGCCAGCACGGGGACCGGCGAGCAGTACTTC.

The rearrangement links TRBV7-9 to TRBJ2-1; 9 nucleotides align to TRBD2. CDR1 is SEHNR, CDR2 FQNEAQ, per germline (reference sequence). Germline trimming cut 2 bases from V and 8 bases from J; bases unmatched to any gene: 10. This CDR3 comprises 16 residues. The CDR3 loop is CASSLSLAGSRDEQFF. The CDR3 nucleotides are TGTGCCAGCAGCTTAAGTCTAGCGGGAAGTAGGGATGAGCAGTTCTTC.

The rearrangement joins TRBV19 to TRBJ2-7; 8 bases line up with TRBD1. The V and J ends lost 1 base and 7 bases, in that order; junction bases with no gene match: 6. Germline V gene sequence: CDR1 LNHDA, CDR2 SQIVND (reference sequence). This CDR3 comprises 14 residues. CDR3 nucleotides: TGTGCCAGTAGTATAGCCCTGGGACAGGCTGAGCAGTACTTC. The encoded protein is CASSIALGQAEQYF.

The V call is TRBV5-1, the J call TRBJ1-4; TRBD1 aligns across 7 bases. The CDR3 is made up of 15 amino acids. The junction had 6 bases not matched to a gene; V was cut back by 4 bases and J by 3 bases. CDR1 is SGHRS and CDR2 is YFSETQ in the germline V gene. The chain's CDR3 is CASSTGDTSNEKLFF. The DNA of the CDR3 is TGCGCCAGCAGCACAGGGGACACATCTAATGAAAAACTGTTTTTT.

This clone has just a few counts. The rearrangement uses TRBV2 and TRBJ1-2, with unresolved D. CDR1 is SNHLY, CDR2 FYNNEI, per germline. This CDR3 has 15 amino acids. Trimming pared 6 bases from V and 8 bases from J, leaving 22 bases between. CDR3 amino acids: CASSPTPAQTDGYTF. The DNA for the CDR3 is TGTGCCAGCAGCCCAACCCCGGCCCAGACCGACGGCTACACCTTC.

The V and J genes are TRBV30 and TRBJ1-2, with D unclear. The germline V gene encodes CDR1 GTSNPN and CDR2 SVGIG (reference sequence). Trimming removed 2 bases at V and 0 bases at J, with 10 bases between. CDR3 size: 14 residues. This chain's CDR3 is CAWSRQQANYGYTF. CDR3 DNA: TGTGCCTGGAGTCGACAACAAGCTAACTATGGCTACACCTTC.

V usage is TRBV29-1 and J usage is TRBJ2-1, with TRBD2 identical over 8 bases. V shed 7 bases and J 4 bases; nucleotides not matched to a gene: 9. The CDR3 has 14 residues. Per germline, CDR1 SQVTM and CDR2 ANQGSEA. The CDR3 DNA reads TGCAGCGCCCGGGGACTAGGATTATACAATGAGCAGTTCTTC. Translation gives CSARGLGLYNEQFF.

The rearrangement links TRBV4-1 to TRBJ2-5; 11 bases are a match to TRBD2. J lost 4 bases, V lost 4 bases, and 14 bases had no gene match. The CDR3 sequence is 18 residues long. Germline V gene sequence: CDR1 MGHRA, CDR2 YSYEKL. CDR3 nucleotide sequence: TGCGCCAGCAGCCCCGGGACTAGCGGTAGATGGGGTGGAGAGACCCAGTACTTC. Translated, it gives CASSPGTSGRWGGETQYF.